This entry features one TCR beta chain sequence. What it binds is unknown. V was cut by 6 bases and J by 11 bases, with 25 bases left in between. The germline V gene encodes CDR1 MNHEY and CDR2 SMNVEV (reference sequence). The CDR3 is 15 residues long. This sample is drawn from a study of blood T cells in healthy people across ages. A second PCR, run for about 6 to 11 cycles, used a sample-barcoded 5' primer plus a J-beta primer mix. TCRdb passed the 5' RACE reads through MiXCR, listing each CDR3 protein once. Among 700,000 to 850,000 distinct CDR3 sequences listed, less than 70% were seen once. General observations from the study: Observed TCR beta diversity per million T cells went down as age went up. This fall followed a roughly linear course with age.

Samples each had at least 5 micrograms of total RNA extracted. The specimen was blood. The sequence derives from an elderly man in good health. This sequence joins TRBV27 and TRBJ2-5, with D possibly matching TRBD2 (5 bases). The CDR3: CASRSLAPLYNEQYF. CDR3 nucleotide sequence: TGTGCCAGCAGATCCCTAGCTCCGCTTTACAATGAGCAGTACTTC.